Shown below are 15 T cell receptor beta chains from a single sample sequenced in a study of identifying expanded T cells in peripheral blood. Some clones are missing from TCRdb's copy, which holds only in-frame ones; the method was immunoSEQ multiplex PCR. Among tens of thousands of clones listed, about four fifths were seen once. The sample consisted of blood. The receptor source for this set is a person aged 18 to 69 in good health.

The chain recombines TRBV21-1 with TRBJ2-1; the D segment call TRBD1 is taken from the table without a DNA check. TRBV21-1 counts as a pseudogene. The CDR3 contains 16 residues. The CDR3 loop reads CASSTGNRGDYNEQFF. CDR3 in DNA: TGTGCCAGCAGCACCGGGAACAGGGGTGACTACAATGAGCAGTTCTTC.

The chain couples TRBV9 to TRBJ1-6; D is unresolved. Germline V lookup: CDR1 SGDLS, CDR2 YYNGEE. The CDR3 is made up of 14 amino acids. V was clipped by 5 bases and J by 5 bases, with 11 bases between them. The CDR3 DNA sequence: TGTGCCAGCAGAGAAAGACCCAATAATTCACCCCTCCACTTT. Amino acid sequence: CASRERPNNSPLHF.

CDR3 in amino acids: CASSPRDRAIKNGYTF. CDR3 nucleotide sequence: TGTGCCAGCAGCCCCCGGGACAGGGCGATTAAAAATGGCTACACCTTC. The chain has TRBV7-9 and TRBJ1-2; TRBD1 agrees at 9 bases. V lost 5 bases to trimming and J lost 6 bases; unmatched junction nucleotides: 13. The germline CDR1 and CDR2 sequences are SEHNR and FQNEAQ (reference sequence). The CDR3 consists of 16 residues.

This clone was observed once. The chain is built from TRBV28 and TRBJ1-6; D uncertain. The V gene lost 3 bases and the J gene lost 9 bases, with 12 bases spanning the gap. Germline CDR1 and CDR2: MDHEN and SYDVKM. The CDR3 extends over 14 amino acids. This chain's CDR3 is CASSFGERISPLHF. The CDR3 DNA reads as TGTGCCAGCAGTTTTGGGGAAAGGATTTCACCCCTCCACTTT.

The chain employs TRBV5-1 and TRBJ2-3, with TRBD2 matching over 13 bases. CDR1 and CDR2 (germline): SGHRS, YFSETQ. The J segment lost 7 bases and the V segment lost 2 bases, leaving 13 bases of the junction unmatched. This CDR3 is 18 amino acids long. The CDR3 DNA sequence: TGCGCCAGCAGCTTCTTGGCCCCCGGGACTAGCGGGAAAAATACGCAGTATTTT. Protein product: CASSFLAPGTSGKNTQYF.

The chain carries TRBV30 and TRBJ1-6; 7 bases agree with TRBD1. CDR1 is GTSNPN and CDR2 is SVGIG in the germline V gene (reference sequence). Losses at the gene ends were 5 bases for V and 10 bases for J; bases not matched to a gene: 11. The CDR3 contains 14 residues. The CDR3, as DNA: TGTGCCTGGGTCCTGACAGGGCTTCGGTCACCCCTCCACTTT. Its translation is CAWVLTGLRSPLHF.

This chain links TRBV7-2 with TRBJ2-1; TRBD2 matches 10 bases. V shed 0 bases, J shed 8 bases, and the junction held 10 bases outside the gene matches. Germline assignment: CDR1 SGHTA and CDR2 FQGNSA. The CDR3 has 17 residues. The CDR3 region is CASSLANERGGLYEQFF. CDR3 coding DNA: TGTGCCAGCAGCTTAGCGAACGAGCGGGGGGGCCTTTATGAGCAGTTCTTC.

This clone was recorded once. The chain joins TRBV5-4 to TRBJ2-7, with TRBD2 matching over 16 bases. CDR1 and CDR2 (germline): SGHNT, YYREEE (reference sequence). Trimming removed 4 bases from V and 3 bases from J; junction bases left unmatched: 4. The CDR3 runs 16 residues. The CDR3 reads CASSLGTSGRDYEQYF. The CDR3 region has the DNA TGTGCCAGCAGCCTCGGGACTAGCGGGAGGGACTACGAGCAGTACTTC. The full variable domain, with the rest looked up from reference TRBV5-4 and TRBJ2-7, is ETGVTQSPTHLIKTRGQQVTLRCSSQSGHNTVSWYQQALGQGPQFIFQYYREEENGRGNFPPRFSGLQFPNYSSELNVNALELDDSALYLCASSLGTSGRDYEQYFGPGTRLTVT.

This chain connects TRBV11-3 to TRBJ2-3; TRBD1 aligns across 7 bases. The CDR3 runs 15 residues. Germline V gives CDR1 SGHNT, CDR2 YENEEA. Trimming removed 1 base from V and 2 bases from J; junction bases left unmatched: 3. CDR3 in DNA: TGTGCCAGCAGCTTAGGGGGACAGTTCACAGATACGCAGTATTTT. Translating it yields CASSLGGQFTDTQYF.

This clone was seen a single time. This chain uses TRBV2 with TRBJ1-1; no clear D. V was clipped by 3 bases and J by 8 bases, with 13 bases between them. CDR3 length: 13 residues. Germline CDR1 and CDR2: SNHLY and FYNNEI. The CDR3 nucleotides are TGTGCCAGCAGTGACATTAGGACTGCCGAAGCTTTCTTT. It encodes CASSDIRTAEAFF.

This rearrangement joins TRBV6-1 to TRBJ2-7; TRBD2 is a possible D gene (6 bases). In germline, CDR1 is MNHNS, CDR2 SASEGT. This CDR3 comprises 15 residues. Trimming removed 3 bases from V and 7 bases from J, with 19 bases in between. CDR3 sequence reads: CASSDRQLRGREQYF. CDR3 nucleotide sequence: TGTGCCAGCAGTGATAGACAGCTCCGGGGGAGGGAGCAGTACTTC.

The rearrangement links TRBV7-9 to TRBJ2-2; 9 bases are shared with TRBD2. Trimming cost V 4 bases and J 4 bases; bases outside gene matches: 4. Germline CDR1 and CDR2: SEHNR and FQNEAQ (reference sequence). The CDR3 totals 15 residues. The chain's CDR3 is CASSWREGPTGELFF. As DNA, the CDR3 is TGTGCCAGCAGCTGGCGGGAGGGCCCCACCGGGGAGCTGTTTTTT.

The chain couples TRBV5-4 to TRBJ1-2; the match to TRBD1 covers 7 bases. Trimming cost V 3 bases and J 4 bases; bases outside gene matches: 3. This CDR3 region has 13 residues. From germline, CDR1 is SGHNT and CDR2 YYREEE (reference sequence). Here the CDR3 reads CASSSGQIYGYTF. CDR3 sequence (DNA): TGTGCCAGCAGCTCGGGACAGATCTATGGCTACACCTTC. Full variable domain (remainder filled in from reference TRBV5-4 and TRBJ1-2): ETGVTQSPTHLIKTRGQQVTLRCSSQSGHNTVSWYQQALGQGPQFIFQYYREEENGRGNFPPRFSGLQFPNYSSELNVNALELDDSALYLCASSSGQIYGYTFGSGTRLTVV.

DNA for the CDR3: TGTGCCAGCAGCGCCTCACTAGCGGGAGGCTTGTCGACCCAGTACTTC. Translated: CASSASLAGGLSTQYF. The V gene is TRBV9, the J gene TRBJ2-5, with TRBD2 matching over 12 bases. In germline, CDR1 is SGDLS, CDR2 YYNGEE. The CDR3 sequence is 16 residues long. V lost 3 bases to trimming and J lost 7 bases; unmatched junction nucleotides: 10.

The chain employs TRBV10-3 and TRBJ1-5, with TRBD1 identical over 7 bases. Germline trimming cut 0 bases from V and 3 bases from J; bases unmatched to any gene: 11. Germline lookup yields CDR1 ENHRY and CDR2 SYGVKD. This CDR3 is built from 18 residues. The CDR3 protein is CAISESSQGGPNNQPQHF. As DNA, the CDR3 is TGTGCCATCAGTGAGTCGAGTCAAGGGGGCCCAAACAATCAGCCCCAGCATTTT.